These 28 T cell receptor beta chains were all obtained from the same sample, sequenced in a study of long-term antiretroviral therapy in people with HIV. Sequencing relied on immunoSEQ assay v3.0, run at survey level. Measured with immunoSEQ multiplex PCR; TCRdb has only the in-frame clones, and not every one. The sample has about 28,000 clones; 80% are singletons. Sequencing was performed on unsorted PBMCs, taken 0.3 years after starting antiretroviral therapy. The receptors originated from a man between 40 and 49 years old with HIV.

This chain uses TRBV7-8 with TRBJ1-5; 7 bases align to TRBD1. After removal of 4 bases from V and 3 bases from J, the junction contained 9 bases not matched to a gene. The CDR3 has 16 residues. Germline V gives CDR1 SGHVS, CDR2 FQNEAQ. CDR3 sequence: CASSSLRTGLNQPQHF. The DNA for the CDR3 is TGTGCCAGCAGCTCATTAAGGACAGGTCTCAATCAGCCCCAGCATTTT.

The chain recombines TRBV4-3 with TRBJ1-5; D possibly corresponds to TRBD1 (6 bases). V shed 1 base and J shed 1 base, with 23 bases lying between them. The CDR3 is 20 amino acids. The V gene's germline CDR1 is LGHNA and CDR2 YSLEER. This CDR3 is CASSQGIHPGAGISNQPQHF. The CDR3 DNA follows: TGCGCCAGCAGCCAAGGAATACATCCGGGGGCAGGCATAAGCAATCAGCCCCAGCATTTT.

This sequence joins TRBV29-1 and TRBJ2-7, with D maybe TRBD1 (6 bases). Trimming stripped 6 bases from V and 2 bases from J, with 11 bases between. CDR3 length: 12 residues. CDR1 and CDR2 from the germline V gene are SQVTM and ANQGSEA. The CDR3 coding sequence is TGCAGCGTGGTTGGGACACCCTACGAGCAGTACTTC. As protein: CSVVGTPYEQYF.

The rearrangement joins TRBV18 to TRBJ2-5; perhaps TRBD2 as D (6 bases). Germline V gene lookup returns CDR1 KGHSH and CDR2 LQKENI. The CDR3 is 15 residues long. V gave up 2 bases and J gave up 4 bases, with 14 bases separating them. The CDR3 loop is CASSPGSAGRETQYF. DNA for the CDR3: TGTGCCAGCTCACCAGGCAGTGCGGGGCGAGAGACCCAGTACTTC.

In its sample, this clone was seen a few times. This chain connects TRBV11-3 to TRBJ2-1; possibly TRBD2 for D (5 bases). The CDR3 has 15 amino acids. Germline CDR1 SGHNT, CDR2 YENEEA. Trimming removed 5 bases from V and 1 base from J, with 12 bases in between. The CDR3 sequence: CASSPSLGSYNEQFF. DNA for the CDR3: TGTGCCAGCAGCCCATCACTAGGATCCTACAATGAGCAGTTCTTC.

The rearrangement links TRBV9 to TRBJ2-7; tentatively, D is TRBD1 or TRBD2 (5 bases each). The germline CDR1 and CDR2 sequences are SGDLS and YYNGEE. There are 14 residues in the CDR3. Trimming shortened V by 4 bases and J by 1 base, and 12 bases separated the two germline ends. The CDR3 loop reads CASSPGTESYEQYF. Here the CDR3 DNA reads TGTGCCAGCAGCCCGGGGACGGAATCCTACGAGCAGTACTTC.

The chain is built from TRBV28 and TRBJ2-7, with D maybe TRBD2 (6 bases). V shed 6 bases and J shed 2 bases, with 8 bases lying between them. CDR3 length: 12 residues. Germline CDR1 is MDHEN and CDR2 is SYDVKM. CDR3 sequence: CASRAGTYEQYF. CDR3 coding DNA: TGTGCCAGCAGGGCGGGAACCTACGAGCAGTACTTC.

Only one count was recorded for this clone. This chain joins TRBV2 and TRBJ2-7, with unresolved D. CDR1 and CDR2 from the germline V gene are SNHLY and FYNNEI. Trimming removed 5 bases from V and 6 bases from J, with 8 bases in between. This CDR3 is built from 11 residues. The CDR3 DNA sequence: TGTGCCAGCAGTAAGGTTGTCGAGCAGTACTTC. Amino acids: CASSKVVEQYF.

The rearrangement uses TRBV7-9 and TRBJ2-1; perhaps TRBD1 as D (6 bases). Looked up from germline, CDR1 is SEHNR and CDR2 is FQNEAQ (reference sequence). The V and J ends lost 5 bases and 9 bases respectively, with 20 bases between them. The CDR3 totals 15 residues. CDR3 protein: CASSPPEVRGSEQFF. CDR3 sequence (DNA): TGTGCCAGCAGCCCCCCCGAGGTCAGGGGAAGTGAGCAGTTCTTC. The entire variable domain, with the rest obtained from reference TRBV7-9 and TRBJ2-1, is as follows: DTGVSQNPRHKITKRGQNVTFRCDPISEHNRLYWYRQTLGQGPEFLTYFQNEAQLEKSRLLSDRFSAERPKGSFSTLEIQRTEQGDSAMYLCASSPPEVRGSEQFFGPGTRLTVL.

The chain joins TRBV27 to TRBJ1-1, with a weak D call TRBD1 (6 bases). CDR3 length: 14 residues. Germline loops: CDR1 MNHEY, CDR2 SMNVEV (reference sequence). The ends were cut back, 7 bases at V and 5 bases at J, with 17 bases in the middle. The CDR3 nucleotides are TGTGCCAGCACCCCGGCGGGGGCAGGAACTGAAGCTTTCTTT. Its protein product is CASTPAGAGTEAFF.

The CDR3 spells CSVEDQTQPQHF. DNA for the CDR3: TGCAGCGTTGAAGATCAAACTCAGCCCCAGCATTTT. The chain has TRBV29-1 and TRBJ1-5; D unclear. The V gene's germline CDR1 is SQVTM and CDR2 ANQGSEA. The CDR3 totals 12 residues. V lost 0 bases, J lost 6 bases, and 6 bases lay in between.

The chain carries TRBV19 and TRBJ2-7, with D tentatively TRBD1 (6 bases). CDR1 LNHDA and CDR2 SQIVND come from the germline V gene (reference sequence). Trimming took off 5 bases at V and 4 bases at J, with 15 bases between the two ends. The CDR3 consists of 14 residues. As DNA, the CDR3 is TGTGCCAGTAGTTCGCAACAGGGAGCTTACGAGCAGTACTTC. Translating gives CASSSQQGAYEQYF.

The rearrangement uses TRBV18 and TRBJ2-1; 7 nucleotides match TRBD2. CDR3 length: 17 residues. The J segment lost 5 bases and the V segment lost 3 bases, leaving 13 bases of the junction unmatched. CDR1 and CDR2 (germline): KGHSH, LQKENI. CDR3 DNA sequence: TGTGCCAGCTCACCCCGAAGTAGAACTAGCGAGAACAATGAGCAGTTCTTC. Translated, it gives CASSPRSRTSENNEQFF.

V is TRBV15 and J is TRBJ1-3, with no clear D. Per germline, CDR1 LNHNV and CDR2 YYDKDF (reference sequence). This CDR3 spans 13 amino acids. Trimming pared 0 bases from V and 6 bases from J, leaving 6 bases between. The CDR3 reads CATSRDLENTIYF. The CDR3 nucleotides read TGTGCCACCAGCAGAGATCTCGAAAACACCATATATTTT.

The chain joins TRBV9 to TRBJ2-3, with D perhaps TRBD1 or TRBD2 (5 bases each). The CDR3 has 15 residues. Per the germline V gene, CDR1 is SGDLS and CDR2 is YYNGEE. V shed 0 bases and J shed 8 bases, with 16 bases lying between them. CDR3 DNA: TGTGCCAGCAGCGTAGCTGGGGGAACCAGTGGTACGCAGTATTTT. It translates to CASSVAGGTSGTQYF.

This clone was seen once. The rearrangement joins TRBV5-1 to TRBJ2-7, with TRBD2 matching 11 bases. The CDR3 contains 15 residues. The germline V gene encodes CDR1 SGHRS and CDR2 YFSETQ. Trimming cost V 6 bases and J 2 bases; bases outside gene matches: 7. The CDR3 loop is CASNHGTSGPYEQYF. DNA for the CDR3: TGCGCCAGCAATCATGGGACTAGCGGTCCCTACGAGCAGTACTTC.

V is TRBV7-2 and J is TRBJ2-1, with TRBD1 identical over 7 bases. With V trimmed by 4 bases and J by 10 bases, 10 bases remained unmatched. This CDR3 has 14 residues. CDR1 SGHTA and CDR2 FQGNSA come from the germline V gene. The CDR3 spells CASSYISPTGEQFF. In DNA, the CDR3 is TGTGCCAGCAGCTATATCAGCCCGACAGGGGAGCAGTTCTTC.

CDR3 residues: CASSKKGFQPQHF. CDR3 in DNA: TGTGCCAGCAGCAAAAAGGGATTCCAGCCCCAGCATTTT. The J gene is TRBJ1-5, the V gene TRBV6-5; no clear D gene. CDR3 size: 13 residues. The germline V gene encodes CDR1 MNHEY and CDR2 SVGAGI. V was clipped by 6 bases and J by 7 bases, with 13 bases between them.

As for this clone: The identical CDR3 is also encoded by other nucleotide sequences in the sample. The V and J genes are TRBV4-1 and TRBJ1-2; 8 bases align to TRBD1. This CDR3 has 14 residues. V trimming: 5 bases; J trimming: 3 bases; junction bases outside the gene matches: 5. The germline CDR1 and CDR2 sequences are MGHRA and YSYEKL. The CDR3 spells CASSSPGGDYGYTF. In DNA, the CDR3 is TGCGCCAGCAGCTCCCCAGGGGGCGACTATGGCTACACCTTC.

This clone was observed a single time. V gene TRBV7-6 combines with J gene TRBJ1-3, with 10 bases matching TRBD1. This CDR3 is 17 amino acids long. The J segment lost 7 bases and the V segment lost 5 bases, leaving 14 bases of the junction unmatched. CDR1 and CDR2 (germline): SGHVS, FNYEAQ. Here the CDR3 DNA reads TGTGCCAGCAGCCCCGAACCCAGACAGGGGGCGAGGAACACCATATATTTT. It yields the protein CASSPEPRQGARNTIYF.

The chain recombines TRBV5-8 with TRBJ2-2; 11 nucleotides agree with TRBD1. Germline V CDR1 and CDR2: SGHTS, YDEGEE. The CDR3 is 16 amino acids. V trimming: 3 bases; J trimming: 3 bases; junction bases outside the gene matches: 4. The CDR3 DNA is TGTGCCAGCAGCTCTGGACAGGGGGCCGACACCGGGGAGCTGTTTTTT. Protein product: CASSSGQGADTGELFF.

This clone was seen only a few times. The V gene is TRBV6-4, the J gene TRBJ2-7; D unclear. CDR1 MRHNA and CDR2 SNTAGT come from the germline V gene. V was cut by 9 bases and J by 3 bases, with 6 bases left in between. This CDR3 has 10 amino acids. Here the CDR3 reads CASALYEQYF. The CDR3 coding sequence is TGTGCCAGTGCACTCTACGAGCAGTACTTC.

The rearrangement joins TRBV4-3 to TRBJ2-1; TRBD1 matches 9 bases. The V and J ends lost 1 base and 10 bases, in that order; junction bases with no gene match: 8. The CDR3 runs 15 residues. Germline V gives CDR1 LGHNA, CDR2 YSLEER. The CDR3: CASSQAPGQGAEQFF. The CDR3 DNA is TGCGCCAGCAGCCAAGCTCCGGGACAGGGAGCAGAGCAGTTCTTC.

CDR3 nucleotides: TGTGCCAGCAGCGTAAGTCGCGCCACTGGAAACACCATATATTTT. Protein sequence: CASSVSRATGNTIYF. The chain employs TRBV7-6 and TRBJ1-3, with unresolved D. V shed 5 bases and J shed 2 bases, with 13 bases lying between them. The germline gives CDR1 SGHVS, CDR2 FNYEAQ. This CDR3 is built from 15 residues.

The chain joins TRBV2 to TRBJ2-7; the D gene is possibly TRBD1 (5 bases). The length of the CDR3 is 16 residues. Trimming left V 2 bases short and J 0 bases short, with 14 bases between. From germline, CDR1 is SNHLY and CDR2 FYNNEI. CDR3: CASSEKGASPSYEQYF. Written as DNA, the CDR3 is TGTGCCAGCAGTGAAAAAGGGGCTTCCCCCTCCTACGAGCAGTACTTC.

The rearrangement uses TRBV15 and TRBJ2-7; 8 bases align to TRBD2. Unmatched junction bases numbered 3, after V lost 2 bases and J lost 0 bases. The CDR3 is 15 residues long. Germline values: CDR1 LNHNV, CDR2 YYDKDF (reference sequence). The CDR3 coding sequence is TGTGCCACCAGCAGACTAGCGGGCATCTCCTACGAGCAGTACTTC. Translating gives CATSRLAGISYEQYF.

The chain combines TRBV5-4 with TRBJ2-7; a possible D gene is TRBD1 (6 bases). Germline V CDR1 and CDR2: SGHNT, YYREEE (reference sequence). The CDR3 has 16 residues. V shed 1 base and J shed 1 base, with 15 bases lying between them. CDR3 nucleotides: TGTGCCAGCAGCTTGCCCGGGACACATCCTTCCTACGAGCAGTACTTC. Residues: CASSLPGTHPSYEQYF.

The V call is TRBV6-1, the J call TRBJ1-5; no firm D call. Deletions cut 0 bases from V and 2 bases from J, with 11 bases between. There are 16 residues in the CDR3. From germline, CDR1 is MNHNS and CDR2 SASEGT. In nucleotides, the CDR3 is TGTGCCAGCAGTGAAGCCGGAGCCAATGGCAATCAGCCCCAGCATTTT. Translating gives CASSEAGANGNQPQHF.